The rows below give T cell receptor beta chains drawn from one sample of a study of beta chain features in type 1 diabetes. Produced via immunoSEQ multiplex PCR; TCRdb's table is partial and in-frame only. The sample comprises 200,000 to 250,000 clones, about 14% of which are singletons, and about 0.02% rests with the top ten. The sample comprised naive CD4+ T cells from blood. These receptor sequences come from a man aged 25 to 45 with type 1 diabetes. Each CDR3 is given without its conserved first and last residue.

J gene: TRBJ1-4; V gene: TRBV30; CDR3 protein: AWSRTWNEKLF
J gene: TRBJ2-2; V gene: TRBV2; CDR3 protein: ASRLRQGWTGELF
J gene: TRBJ1-1; V gene: TRBV2; CDR3 protein: ASSKDRDRPEAF
J gene: TRBJ2-7; V gene: TRBV6-6; CDR3 protein: ASSTSAGPYEQY
J gene: TRBJ2-7; V gene: TRBV1; CDR3 protein: TSSRTSYEQY
J gene: TRBJ2-1; V gene: TRBV10-3; CDR3 protein: AISDSQLAGALNEQF
J gene: TRBJ2-1; V gene: TRBV7-9; CDR3 protein: ASSLAGPEADNEQF
J gene: TRBJ1-2; V gene: TRBV19; CDR3 protein: ASSTPQGYYYGYT
J gene: TRBJ1-5; V gene: TRBV4-1; CDR3 protein: ASSQEVREGGGNQPQH
J gene: TRBJ2-7; V gene: TRBV15; CDR3 protein: ATSRDGRVDEQY
J gene: TRBJ1-1; V gene: TRBV29-1; CDR3 protein: SVKADRMGTEAF
J gene: TRBJ2-7; V gene: TRBV11-2; CDR3 protein: ASSPRGAGTGAGRQY
J gene: TRBJ2-3; V gene: TRBV7-2; CDR3 protein: ASSSTSGYADTQY
J gene: TRBJ2-7; V gene: TRBV2; CDR3 protein: ASRPGTGAHEQY
J gene: TRBJ1-2; V gene: TRBV5-1; CDR3 protein: ASSLDRGGYGYT
J gene: TRBJ2-7; V gene: TRBV4-1; CDR3 protein: ASSQAGILSSEQY
J gene: TRBJ2-1; V gene: TRBV5-1; CDR3 protein: ASSSAGSSYNEQF
J gene: TRBJ2-1; V gene: TRBV19; CDR3 protein: ASRQLAGARNEQF
J gene: TRBJ2-5; V gene: TRBV11-2; CDR3 protein: ASSLNYQETQY
J gene: TRBJ1-2; V gene: TRBV2; CDR3 protein: ASSEVGGGDSGYT
J gene: TRBJ1-5; V gene: TRBV29-1; CDR3 protein: SVGEGSAANQPQH
J gene: TRBJ2-3; V gene: TRBV5-6; CDR3 protein: ASSIAGGVTDTQY
J gene: TRBJ2-7; V gene: TRBV4-2; CDR3 protein: ASSQEAGAY
J gene: TRBJ1-2; V gene: TRBV7-6; CDR3 protein: ASSLLQGQGYGYT
J gene: TRBJ2-2; V gene: TRBV6-5; CDR3 protein: ASRRTGSTGELF
J gene: TRBJ1-1; V gene: TRBV6-5; CDR3 protein: ASSYGTGALNTEAF
J gene: TRBJ2-7; V gene: TRBV9; CDR3 protein: ASSVGGDRIPYEQY
J gene: TRBJ2-3; V gene: TRBV9; CDR3 protein: ASSVDRGDTQY
J gene: TRBJ1-1; V gene: TRBV18; CDR3 protein: ASSPTRGSEAF
J gene: TRBJ2-1; V gene: TRBV15; CDR3 protein: ATSRGGTSASNEQF
J gene: TRBJ2-3; V gene: TRBV30; CDR3 protein: AWSAVRNTDTQY
J gene: TRBJ2-5; V gene: TRBV10-3; CDR3 protein: AISSGTSKFGTQY
J gene: TRBJ2-1; V gene: TRBV5-1; CDR3 protein: ASSLDGGAPYNEQF
J gene: TRBJ2-7; V gene: TRBV19; CDR3 protein: ASSSGGTSGSYEQY
J gene: TRBJ2-5; V gene: TRBV19; CDR3 protein: ASSIGPPQETQY
J gene: TRBJ2-5; V gene: TRBV7-4; CDR3 protein: ASSPPNGLAGRKTQY
J gene: TRBJ2-3; V gene: TRBV29-1; CDR3 protein: SVEVFLTLGTDTQY
J gene: TRBJ1-2; V gene: TRBV5-1; CDR3 protein: ASNPSLRENGNGYT
J gene: TRBJ2-6; V gene: TRBV19; CDR3 protein: ASSLGGLASGANVLT
J gene: TRBJ1-1; V gene: TRBV27; CDR3 protein: ASSFYMNTEAF
J gene: TRBJ2-3; V gene: TRBV5-1; CDR3 protein: ASSLPGPSRDTQY
J gene: TRBJ1-1; V gene: TRBV18; CDR3 protein: ASSGLNTEAF
J gene: TRBJ1-2; V gene: TRBV30; CDR3 protein: AWRARAGNYGYT
J gene: TRBJ1-2; V gene: TRBV29-1; CDR3 protein: SVETGTYGYT
J gene: TRBJ2-2; V gene: TRBV14; CDR3 protein: ASSLLTGVTGELF
J gene: TRBJ2-1; V gene: TRBV2; CDR3 protein: AGAGTRHNEQF
J gene: TRBJ2-3; V gene: TRBV5-6; CDR3 protein: ASSSGLAGEDTQY
J gene: TRBJ1-5; V gene: TRBV5-1; CDR3 protein: ASSLDRGQNQPQH
J gene: TRBJ1-2; V gene: TRBV2; CDR3 protein: ASSEEVWDRDGYT
J gene: TRBJ2-7; V gene: TRBV5-1; CDR3 protein: ASSVSGGNEQY
J gene: TRBJ2-3; V gene: TRBV2; CDR3 protein: ASSGQGGNTQY
J gene: TRBJ2-2; V gene: TRBV29-1; CDR3 protein: SVEGTSGTNTGELF
J gene: TRBJ2-7; V gene: TRBV30; CDR3 protein: AWRTGSEQY
J gene: TRBJ1-2; V gene: TRBV6-1; CDR3 protein: ASTQYGQGNYGYT
J gene: TRBJ1-1; V gene: TRBV29-1; CDR3 protein: SVTRQGASTEAF
J gene: TRBJ2-5; V gene: TRBV5-7; CDR3 protein: ASSFRRAGQETQY
J gene: TRBJ2-2; V gene: TRBV2; CDR3 protein: ASSVDRNTGELF